This is a list of T cell receptor beta chains from one sample in a study of regulatory T cells in long-lasting Graves disease. TCRdb reprocessed the multiplex PCR reads with MiXCR, giving one entry per CDR3 protein. The table has 350,000 to 400,000 distinct CDR3 sequences, under 20% seen once. This sample also belongs to another study, concerning T cells in Graves' hyperthyroidism and ophthalmopathy.

Sequenced here: peripheral blood mononuclear cells (PBMCs), sampled at new diagnosis, from a patient treated with antithyroid drugs. Receptors originate from a woman aged 18-29 years with Graves disease. The CDR3 runs from the conserved cysteine through the conserved F or W. Fields, in order: clone size, V gene, D gene, J gene, CDR3 DNA, CDR3 protein. The D gene is left open where the match is weak. The listing skips clone size in some rows; elsewhere it reads once, few, many or a size class.

abundance: .; v_gene: TRBV28; d_gene: TRBD2; j_gene: TRBJ2-7; CDR3nt: TGTGCCAGCGTACCCGGGGGGAGCTCCTACGAGCAGTACTTC; CDR3aa: CASVPGGSSYEQYF
abundance: many; v_gene: TRBV5-1; d_gene: TRBD1; j_gene: TRBJ2-7; CDR3nt: TGCGCCAGCAGCTCCGTAAGCGGGACAGGGGATGACGAGCAGTACTTC; CDR3aa: CASSSVSGTGDDEQYF
abundance: many; v_gene: TRBV11-2; d_gene: TRBD1; j_gene: TRBJ1-2; CDR3nt: TGTGCCAGCAGCCCGACAGGGGACTACTATGGCTACACCTTC; CDR3aa: CASSPTGDYYGYTF
abundance: many; v_gene: TRBV29-1; d_gene: TRBD1; j_gene: TRBJ2-7; CDR3nt: TGCAGCGTTGGAGTTGTCGGACAGGGTTACGAGCAGTACTTC; CDR3aa: CSVGVVGQGYEQYF
abundance: .; v_gene: TRBV24-1; d_gene: .; j_gene: TRBJ2-1; CDR3nt: TGTGCCACCAGTGCCATGGGGGGAAGAGCCAATGAGCAGTTCTTC; CDR3aa: CATSAMGGRANEQFF
abundance: many; v_gene: TRBV18; d_gene: .; j_gene: TRBJ1-1; CDR3nt: TGTGCCAGCTCACCCCGGCCAGACATGAACACTGAAGCTTTCTTT; CDR3aa: CASSPRPDMNTEAFF
abundance: .; v_gene: TRBV6-2/TRBV6-3; d_gene: .; j_gene: TRBJ1-1; CDR3nt: TGTGCCAGCAGTTACTCTCTGGGGCAGAGTGAAGCTTTCTTT; CDR3aa: CASSYSLGQSEAFF
abundance: many; v_gene: TRBV9; d_gene: .; j_gene: TRBJ1-1; CDR3nt: TGTGCCAGCAGCGTAGGGGGGTCGGCGTGGGGCACTGAAGCTTTCTTT; CDR3aa: CASSVGGSAWGTEAFF
abundance: .; v_gene: TRBV27; d_gene: TRBD2; j_gene: TRBJ2-4; CDR3nt: TGTGCCAGCAGTTTATCGGGGACTAGTACCATTCAGTACTTC; CDR3aa: CASSLSGTSTIQYF
abundance: many; v_gene: TRBV20-1; d_gene: .; j_gene: TRBJ1-2; CDR3nt: TGCAGTGCTAGAGATCCCATTGGTAGGGCTACTAACTATGGCTACACCTTC; CDR3aa: CSARDPIGRATNYGYTF
abundance: many; v_gene: TRBV2; d_gene: TRBD1; j_gene: TRBJ2-7; CDR3nt: TGTGCCAGCAAGAGGGACAGGGACTACGAGCAGTACTTC; CDR3aa: CASKRDRDYEQYF
abundance: many; v_gene: TRBV2; d_gene: TRBD2; j_gene: TRBJ2-1; CDR3nt: TGTGCCAGCAGTGAACTCGCGGGAGGGCCAATTGAGCAGTTCTTC; CDR3aa: CASSELAGGPIEQFF
abundance: .; v_gene: TRBV4-1; d_gene: .; j_gene: TRBJ2-3; CDR3nt: TGCGCCAGCAGGGGAGGCTTGAGACAGATCACAGATACGCAGTATTTT; CDR3aa: CASRGGLRQITDTQYF
abundance: .; v_gene: TRBV5-1; d_gene: TRBD1; j_gene: TRBJ1-2; CDR3nt: TGCGCCAGCAGAGAAGGGGGCGCGGGCTATGGCTACACCTTC; CDR3aa: CASREGGAGYGYTF
abundance: few; v_gene: TRBV19; d_gene: TRBD2; j_gene: TRBJ2-2; CDR3nt: TGTGCCAGTAGTCTGGGACTAGCGGGTCCCGGGGAGCTGTTTTTT; CDR3aa: CASSLGLAGPGELFF
abundance: many; v_gene: TRBV5-1; d_gene: .; j_gene: TRBJ2-5; CDR3nt: TGCGCCAGCAGCCCTAGGACAGAAGAGACCCAGTACTTC; CDR3aa: CASSPRTEETQYF
abundance: few; v_gene: TRBV5-1; d_gene: TRBD2; j_gene: TRBJ2-2; CDR3nt: TGCGCCAGCAGTGAGACTAGCGGTTCGTTCGCGAACACCGGGGAGCTGTTTTTT; CDR3aa: CASSETSGSFANTGELFF